This is a list of T cell receptor beta chains from one sample in a study of immune cell composition in non-small cell lung cancer. Only in-frame clones appear in the TCRdb table, and some are missing; sequencing was by immunoSEQ multiplex PCR. The table includes around 13,000 clones, approximately 81% detected once. The sequenced sample was lung tumor tissue. Every receptor here comes from a human donor with non-small cell lung cancer. Both conserved end residues are part of each CDR3. The order of the fields is D gene, V gene, clone size, J gene, CDR3 protein, CDR3 DNA. D genes are given only for firm matches. Size is stated for part of the rows, as once, few or many counts, or as a class when the clone is expanded.

d_gene: -
v_gene: TRBV11-2
abundance: -
j_gene: TRBJ1-3
CDR3aa: CASSRTGSYRNTIYF
CDR3nt: TGTGCCAGCAGCCGAACAGGATCCTATCGAAACACCATATATTTT

d_gene: -
v_gene: TRBV5-1
abundance: -
j_gene: TRBJ2-5
CDR3aa: CASSLQAQETQYF
CDR3nt: TGCGCCAGCAGCTTACAGGCCCAAGAGACCCAGTACTTC

d_gene: -
v_gene: TRBV19
abundance: -
j_gene: TRBJ2-1
CDR3aa: CASSIAYNEQFF
CDR3nt: TGTGCCAGTAGTATAGCGTACAATGAGCAGTTCTTC

d_gene: TRBD2
v_gene: TRBV28
abundance: -
j_gene: TRBJ2-1
CDR3aa: CASRTSGRLGNEQFF
CDR3nt: TGTGCCAGCAGGACTAGCGGGAGGCTCGGAAATGAGCAGTTCTTC

d_gene: -
v_gene: TRBV5-1
abundance: -
j_gene: TRBJ1-2
CDR3aa: CASSARTDKGGYTF
CDR3nt: TGCGCCAGCAGCGCCCGGACAGATAAAGGCGGCTACACCTTC

d_gene: TRBD2
v_gene: TRBV6-5
abundance: once
j_gene: TRBJ2-1
CDR3aa: CASSYFSGSTYNEQFF
CDR3nt: TGTGCCAGCAGTTACTTTAGCGGGAGTACCTACAATGAGCAGTTCTTC

d_gene: -
v_gene: TRBV4-2
abundance: few
j_gene: TRBJ1-1
CDR3aa: CASSLSALNTEAFF
CDR3nt: TGTGCCAGCAGCTTGAGCGCGCTTAACACTGAAGCTTTCTTT

d_gene: TRBD2
v_gene: TRBV9
abundance: -
j_gene: TRBJ2-7
CDR3aa: CASSVVSGSYEQYF
CDR3nt: TGTGCCAGCAGCGTAGTTAGCGGGTCCTACGAGCAGTACTTC

d_gene: -
v_gene: TRBV19
abundance: -
j_gene: TRBJ2-1
CDR3aa: CACTGGPLGEQFF
CDR3nt: TGTGCCTGCACTGGCGGACCTTTAGGAGAGCAGTTCTTC

d_gene: TRBD2
v_gene: TRBV5-4
abundance: once
j_gene: TRBJ2-1
CDR3aa: CASSPLKRGPSYNEQFF
CDR3nt: TGTGCCAGCAGCCCCTTAAAGCGGGGGCCCTCCTACAATGAGCAGTTCTTC

d_gene: -
v_gene: TRBV10-3
abundance: -
j_gene: TRBJ2-7
CDR3aa: CAISDGDRTYEQYF
CDR3nt: TGTGCCATCAGTGACGGGGACCGCACCTACGAGCAGTACTTC

d_gene: TRBD1
v_gene: TRBV9
abundance: -
j_gene: TRBJ2-7
CDR3aa: CASSVGLMGTGSYEQYF
CDR3nt: TGTGCCAGCAGCGTAGGTTTAATGGGGACAGGGTCCTACGAGCAGTACTTC

d_gene: -
v_gene: TRBV19
abundance: -
j_gene: TRBJ2-1
CDR3aa: CASSPASPPYNEQFF
CDR3nt: TGTGCCAGTAGCCCAGCCTCCCCTCCTTACAATGAGCAGTTCTTC

d_gene: -
v_gene: TRBV11-3
abundance: -
j_gene: TRBJ2-5
CDR3aa: CASSYQETQYF
CDR3nt: TGTGCCAGCAGCTACCAAGAGACCCAGTACTTC

d_gene: TRBD2
v_gene: TRBV19
abundance: -
j_gene: TRBJ2-5
CDR3aa: CASSSSGPSGWETQYF
CDR3nt: TGTGCCAGTAGTTCCTCCGGGCCTAGCGGATGGGAGACCCAGTACTTC

d_gene: -
v_gene: TRBV6-1
abundance: -
j_gene: TRBJ2-5
CDR3aa: CASARETQYF
CDR3nt: TGTGCCAGCGCAAGAGAGACCCAGTACTTC

d_gene: TRBD1
v_gene: TRBV10-3
abundance: -
j_gene: TRBJ1-2
CDR3aa: CAISESNQGDYGYTF
CDR3nt: TGTGCCATCAGTGAGTCGAATCAGGGGGACTATGGCTACACCTTC

d_gene: -
v_gene: TRBV4-3
abundance: few
j_gene: TRBJ2-3
CDR3aa: CASSQGFVAHPDTQYF
CDR3nt: TGCGCCAGCAGCCAAGGATTTGTGGCCCATCCAGATACGCAGTATTTT

d_gene: -
v_gene: TRBV29-1
abundance: -
j_gene: TRBJ1-1
CDR3aa: CSVYRVGNTEAFF
CDR3nt: TGCAGCGTATACAGGGTAGGGAACACTGAAGCTTTCTTT

d_gene: TRBD2
v_gene: TRBV6-6
abundance: -
j_gene: TRBJ2-3
CDR3aa: CASSLAGVTDTQYF
CDR3nt: TGTGCCAGCAGTCTAGCGGGAGTTACAGATACGCAGTATTTT

d_gene: -
v_gene: TRBV27
abundance: -
j_gene: TRBJ2-1
CDR3aa: CASSLSITHGGGNEQFF
CDR3nt: TGTGCCAGCAGTTTATCGATTACCCACGGAGGGGGCAATGAGCAGTTCTTC

d_gene: TRBD1
v_gene: TRBV6-4
abundance: -
j_gene: TRBJ2-1
CDR3aa: CASSEAPGQGNEQFF
CDR3nt: TGTGCCAGCAGTGAGGCGCCGGGACAGGGGAATGAGCAGTTCTTC

d_gene: -
v_gene: TRBV4-2
abundance: -
j_gene: TRBJ2-6
CDR3aa: CASSFAPSGANVLTF
CDR3nt: TGTGCCAGCAGCTTCGCTCCCTCTGGGGCCAACGTCCTGACTTTC

d_gene: -
v_gene: TRBV21-1
abundance: -
j_gene: TRBJ2-7
CDR3aa: CASSKGKEGVLGQYF
CDR3nt: TGTGCCAGCAGCAAAGGAAAGGAAGGCGTCCTGGGGCAGTACTTC

d_gene: -
v_gene: TRBV6-1
abundance: -
j_gene: TRBJ2-1
CDR3aa: CASSSSEVQFF
CDR3nt: TGTGCCAGCAGTTCATCAGAGGTGCAGTTCTTC

d_gene: -
v_gene: TRBV5-1
abundance: -
j_gene: TRBJ2-7
CDR3aa: CASSLEQGNYEQYF
CDR3nt: TGCGCCAGCAGCTTAGAGCAGGGAAACTACGAGCAGTACTTC

d_gene: -
v_gene: TRBV29-1
abundance: few
j_gene: TRBJ1-3
CDR3aa: CSVEDRNLSPTGNTIYF
CDR3nt: TGCAGCGTTGAGGACAGAAATCTATCCCCGACTGGAAACACCATATATTTT

d_gene: -
v_gene: TRBV7-6
abundance: -
j_gene: TRBJ2-5
CDR3aa: CASNPAGGRGTQYF
CDR3nt: TGTGCCAGCAACCCGGCCGGGGGGCGCGGGACCCAGTACTTC

d_gene: -
v_gene: TRBV28
abundance: -
j_gene: TRBJ2-3
CDR3aa: CASRQGLNTDTQYF
CDR3nt: TGTGCCAGCAGGCAGGGCCTTAACACAGATACGCAGTATTTT

d_gene: TRBD2
v_gene: TRBV7-2
abundance: -
j_gene: TRBJ2-3
CDR3aa: CASSLYVLAGDTQYF
CDR3nt: TGTGCCAGCAGCTTATATGTCCTAGCGGGAGATACGCAGTATTTT

d_gene: -
v_gene: TRBV11-3
abundance: -
j_gene: TRBJ2-7
CDR3aa: CASSLSTLLYEQYF
CDR3nt: TGTGCCAGCAGCCTCTCGACTCTTCTCTACGAGCAGTACTTC

d_gene: -
v_gene: TRBV11-3
abundance: few
j_gene: TRBJ1-2
CDR3aa: CASSPGGSYGYTF
CDR3nt: TGTGCCAGCAGCCCAGGCGGATCCTATGGCTACACCTTC

d_gene: TRBD2
v_gene: TRBV7-9
abundance: -
j_gene: TRBJ2-7
CDR3aa: CASSVSGRVHEQYF
CDR3nt: TGTGCCAGCAGCGTTAGCGGGAGGGTCCACGAGCAGTACTTC

d_gene: TRBD1
v_gene: TRBV6-5
abundance: -
j_gene: TRBJ1-4
CDR3aa: CASSSPGTGLSKLFF
CDR3nt: TGTGCCAGCAGCTCCCCCGGGACAGGGTTGAGTAAACTGTTTTTT

d_gene: -
v_gene: TRBV20-1
abundance: once
j_gene: TRBJ1-1
CDR3aa: CSAAGGAEAFF
CDR3nt: TGCAGTGCAGCCGGGGGGGCTGAAGCTTTCTTT

d_gene: -
v_gene: TRBV19
abundance: -
j_gene: TRBJ1-4
CDR3aa: CASSIQGEKLFF
CDR3nt: TGTGCCAGTAGTATTCAAGGTGAAAAACTGTTTTTT

d_gene: TRBD2
v_gene: TRBV6-5
abundance: -
j_gene: TRBJ2-2
CDR3aa: CASSSLAGGPGELFF
CDR3nt: TGTGCCAGCAGCTCTCTAGCGGGAGGGCCCGGGGAGCTGTTTTTT

d_gene: -
v_gene: TRBV7-7
abundance: -
j_gene: TRBJ1-2
CDR3aa: CASSNSMCRKTYGYTF
CDR3nt: TGTGCCAGCAGCAACTCAATGTGCCGAAAGACCTATGGCTACACCTTC

d_gene: TRBD2
v_gene: TRBV6-8
abundance: few
j_gene: TRBJ2-7
CDR3aa: CASSDGASGSSQYF
CDR3nt: TGTGCCAGCAGTGACGGGGCTAGCGGGAGTAGTCAGTACTTC

d_gene: -
v_gene: TRBV6-5
abundance: -
j_gene: TRBJ2-7
CDR3aa: CASSPGLAISYEQYF
CDR3nt: TGTGCCAGCAGCCCTGGCCTAGCGATATCTTACGAGCAGTACTTC

d_gene: -
v_gene: TRBV29-1
abundance: -
j_gene: TRBJ2-2
CDR3aa: CSVLHSGAGELFF
CDR3nt: TGCAGCGTTCTCCACTCGGGAGCCGGGGAGCTGTTTTTT

d_gene: -
v_gene: TRBV5-6
abundance: -
j_gene: TRBJ2-7
CDR3aa: CASSLRGGDLYEQYF
CDR3nt: TGTGCCAGCAGCCTAAGGGGGGGGGACCTTTACGAGCAGTACTTC

d_gene: -
v_gene: TRBV28
abundance: once
j_gene: TRBJ2-4
CDR3aa: CASSGGGAKNIQYF
CDR3nt: TGTGCCAGCAGTGGTGGAGGAGCCAAAAACATTCAGTACTTC

d_gene: -
v_gene: TRBV7-3
abundance: -
j_gene: TRBJ2-3
CDR3aa: CASSGNTDTQYF
CDR3nt: TGTGCCAGCAGCGGAAACACAGATACGCAGTATTTT

d_gene: -
v_gene: TRBV7-3
abundance: -
j_gene: TRBJ2-2
CDR3aa: CASSSGFTGELFF
CDR3nt: TGTGCCAGCAGCTCGGGGTTCACCGGGGAGCTGTTTTTT

d_gene: -
v_gene: TRBV7-3
abundance: -
j_gene: TRBJ2-3
CDR3aa: CASSLKAQGLAITDTQYF
CDR3nt: TGTGCCAGCAGCTTAAAGGCCCAAGGTCTAGCCATCACAGATACGCAGTATTTT

d_gene: -
v_gene: TRBV7-3
abundance: -
j_gene: TRBJ2-6
CDR3aa: CASSTPPHSGANVLTF
CDR3nt: TGTGCCAGCAGCACTCCCCCGCACTCTGGGGCCAACGTCCTGACTTTC

d_gene: TRBD1
v_gene: TRBV18
abundance: -
j_gene: TRBJ1-5
CDR3aa: CASSPFKTGMGNQPQHF
CDR3nt: TGTGCCAGCTCACCATTCAAGACAGGGATGGGCAATCAGCCCCAGCATTTT

d_gene: -
v_gene: TRBV10-3
abundance: -
j_gene: TRBJ2-1
CDR3aa: CAISEDRSYNEQFF
CDR3nt: TGTGCCATCAGTGAAGACAGATCCTACAATGAGCAGTTCTTC

d_gene: -
v_gene: TRBV4-1
abundance: -
j_gene: TRBJ1-2
CDR3aa: CASSQVHDRNYGYTF
CDR3nt: TGCGCCAGCAGCCAAGTACACGACAGAAACTATGGCTACACCTTC

d_gene: TRBD2
v_gene: TRBV27
abundance: -
j_gene: TRBJ2-3
CDR3aa: CASSFGPSGTSTDTQYF
CDR3nt: TGTGCCAGCAGTTTCGGTCCTAGCGGGACTAGCACAGATACGCAGTATTTT

d_gene: -
v_gene: TRBV7-3
abundance: once
j_gene: TRBJ1-1
CDR3aa: CASSLMGKNTEAFF
CDR3nt: TGTGCCAGCAGCTTAATGGGGAAGAACACTGAAGCTTTCTTT

d_gene: -
v_gene: TRBV9
abundance: -
j_gene: TRBJ1-5
CDR3aa: CASSVFADSNQPQHF
CDR3nt: TGTGCCAGCAGCGTATTCGCTGATAGCAATCAGCCCCAGCATTTT

d_gene: -
v_gene: TRBV9
abundance: -
j_gene: TRBJ2-5
CDR3aa: CASSPRSGGYQETQYF
CDR3nt: TGTGCCAGCAGCCCCCGTAGCGGAGGGTACCAAGAGACCCAGTACTTC

d_gene: TRBD2
v_gene: TRBV29-1
abundance: -
j_gene: TRBJ2-1
CDR3aa: CSVAAGAYNEQFF
CDR3nt: TGCAGCGTTGCCGCGGGAGCGTACAATGAGCAGTTCTTC

d_gene: TRBD2
v_gene: TRBV11-2
abundance: -
j_gene: TRBJ2-1
CDR3aa: CASSTGTSSYNEQFF
CDR3nt: TGTGCCAGCAGCACCGGGACTAGCTCCTACAATGAGCAGTTCTTC

d_gene: -
v_gene: TRBV9
abundance: -
j_gene: TRBJ1-6
CDR3aa: CASSVALDTNSPLHF
CDR3nt: TGTGCCAGCAGCGTAGCTCTGGACACCAATTCACCCCTCCACTTT

d_gene: TRBD1
v_gene: TRBV28
abundance: -
j_gene: TRBJ1-2
CDR3aa: CASSRAGTGDFNYGYTF
CDR3nt: TGTGCCAGCAGCCGCGCCGGGACAGGGGACTTCAACTATGGCTACACCTTC

d_gene: TRBD1
v_gene: TRBV18
abundance: -
j_gene: TRBJ1-5
CDR3aa: CASSRGQGSQPQHF
CDR3nt: TGTGCCAGCTCCCGGGGACAGGGAAGTCAGCCCCAGCATTTT

d_gene: -
v_gene: TRBV5-6
abundance: -
j_gene: TRBJ2-5
CDR3aa: CASLRPGEISQETQYF
CDR3nt: TGTGCCAGCCTCCGCCCGGGGGAGATTTCCCAAGAGACCCAGTACTTC